These 7 T cell receptor beta chains were all obtained from the same sample, sequenced in a study of cytomegalovirus exposure and HLA in healthy donors. Clones were read by immunoSEQ multiplex PCR, and TCRdb kept only the in-frame ones, dropping some. The table lists 150,000 to 200,000 clones, about 80% of them singletons, with 2.5% to 3% in the top ten. Sequenced material: PBMCs. The receptors originated from a woman aged 18 to 35 in good health and CMV-seropositive.

The chain employs TRBV5-6 and TRBJ1-1, with a possible D match to TRBD1 (5 bases). The V gene lost 0 bases and the J gene lost 1 base, with 13 bases spanning the gap. This CDR3 contains 16 residues. CDR1 is SGHDT and CDR2 is YYEEEE in the germline V gene. The CDR3 sequence: CASSLGGTWENTEAFF. DNA of the CDR3: TGTGCCAGCAGCTTGGGAGGGACTTGGGAGAACACTGAAGCTTTCTTT.

The chain joins TRBV19 to TRBJ1-5; no clear D. The CDR3 consists of 14 residues. Trimming shortened V by 7 bases and J by 7 bases, and 17 bases separated the two germline ends. Germline-derived CDR1 and CDR2 are LNHDA and SQIVND (reference sequence). The CDR3 nucleotides are TGTGCCAGTACCCACCTAGGTGGAGCCCAGCCCCAGCATTTT. Residues: CASTHLGGAQPQHF.

The rearrangement joins TRBV6-7 to TRBJ1-3, with a weak D call TRBD1 (5 bases). TRBV6-7 is annotated as an ORF whose role is uncertain. Trimming removed 2 bases from V and 0 bases from J, with 14 bases in between. There are 17 residues in the CDR3. CDR3 coding DNA: TGTGCCAGCAGTTACGTAATACAGGTTTACTCTGGAAACACCATATATTTT. Residues: CASSYVIQVYSGNTIYF.

The rearrangement links TRBV2 to TRBJ1-2; a possible D gene is TRBD1 (5 bases). V was pared by 8 bases and J by 6 bases, with 16 bases between. The V gene's germline CDR1 is SNHLY and CDR2 FYNNEI. This CDR3 has 13 amino acids. For the CDR3, the DNA is TGTGCCAGCCCAGGGAGGTACCCTGATGGCTACACCTTC. Its protein product is CASPGRYPDGYTF.

The chain carries TRBV15 and TRBJ2-7; D not resolved. This CDR3 has 12 residues. Germline V gives CDR1 LNHNV, CDR2 YYDKDF (reference sequence). V was trimmed by 0 bases and J by 6 bases, leaving 6 bases between them. CDR3 coding DNA: TGTGCCACCAGCAGAGATCATTCCGAGCAGTACTTC. Translated: CATSRDHSEQYF.

V and J are TRBV2 and TRBJ1-1; no reliable D call. The CDR3 is made up of 13 amino acids. The V end lost 2 bases, the J end lost 4 bases, and 8 bases lay between the germline ends. Germline CDR1 and CDR2: SNHLY and FYNNEI. CDR3 protein: CASSEQVRTEAFF. The CDR3 nucleotides read TGTGCCAGCAGTGAACAGGTTCGCACTGAAGCTTTCTTT. Full variable domain (outside the CDR3, taken from reference TRBV2 and TRBJ1-1): EPEVTQTPSHQVTQMGQEVILRCVPISNHLYFYWYRQILGQKVEFLVSFYNNEISEKSEIFDDQFSVERPDGSNFTLKIRSTKLEDSAMYFCASSEQVRTEAFFGQGTRLTVV.

In DNA form, the CDR3 reads TGTGCCAGCAGCTTGACGGGAAATCAGCCCCAGCATTTT. Its translation is CASSLTGNQPQHF. The V call is TRBV11-1, the J call TRBJ1-5; D is uncertain. CDR3 length: 13 amino acids. CDR1 is SGHAT, CDR2 FQDESV, per germline (reference sequence). The V and J ends lost 3 bases and 4 bases respectively, with 7 bases between them. Full variable domain (missing parts from reference TRBV11-1 and TRBJ1-5): EAEVAQSPRYKITEKSQAVAFWCDPISGHATLYWYRQILGQGPELLVQFQDESVVDDSQLPKDRFSAERLKGVDSTLKIQPAELGDSAMYLCASSLTGNQPQHFGDGTRLSIL.